The rows below give T cell receptor beta chains drawn from one sample of a study of blood T cells in healthy people across ages. TCRdb re-called the 5' RACE reads with MiXCR, one entry per CDR3 protein. The sample contains about 700,000 distinct CDR3 sequences, roughly 30% of which appear only once. The sequencing sample was made of blood. These receptors were collected from a woman of 80 years or more in good health. Each CDR3 is given with its conserved first and last residue. Fields, in order: D gene, V gene, clone size, J gene, CDR3 length, CDR3 protein, CDR3 DNA. The D gene is left open where the match is weak. Not all rows give a size; the values are once, few, many and, for expanded clones, a class.

d_call: TRBD2
v_call: TRBV20-1
clone_size: many
j_call: TRBJ2-1
cdr3_length: 14
cdr3_aa: CSATLAGAYNEQFF
cdr3_nt: TGCAGTGCTACGCTAGCGGGGGCCTACAATGAGCAGTTCTTC

d_call: -
v_call: TRBV6-5
clone_size: few
j_call: TRBJ1-1
cdr3_length: 16
cdr3_aa: CASSSVPPWVNTEAFF
cdr3_nt: TGTGCCAGCAGTAGTGTCCCCCCCTGGGTGAACACTGAAGCTTTCTTT

d_call: -
v_call: TRBV2
clone_size: few
j_call: TRBJ1-1
cdr3_length: 15
cdr3_aa: CASSEAFLGKDEAFF
cdr3_nt: TGTGCCAGCAGTGAAGCTTTCCTGGGGAAGGATGAAGCTTTCTTT

d_call: TRBD1
v_call: TRBV30
clone_size: -
j_call: TRBJ2-1
cdr3_length: 12
cdr3_aa: CAWSAGGPGQFF
cdr3_nt: TGTGCCTGGAGTGCAGGGGGCCCCGGGCAGTTCTTC

d_call: -
v_call: TRBV7-2
clone_size: -
j_call: TRBJ1-1
cdr3_length: 13
cdr3_aa: CASSSDMGTEAFF
cdr3_nt: TGTGCCAGCAGCTCTGATATGGGTACTGAAGCTTTCTTT

d_call: -
v_call: TRBV9
clone_size: -
j_call: TRBJ2-2
cdr3_length: 17
cdr3_aa: CASSVGSKGERTGELFF
cdr3_nt: TGTGCCAGCAGCGTAGGATCGAAAGGGGAGCGCACCGGGGAGCTGTTTTTT

d_call: -
v_call: TRBV3-1
clone_size: -
j_call: TRBJ1-6
cdr3_length: 15
cdr3_aa: CASSQDSTGWSPLHF
cdr3_nt: TGTGCCAGCAGCCAAGATTCTACAGGGTGGTCACCCCTCCACTTT

d_call: -
v_call: TRBV20-1
clone_size: many
j_call: TRBJ2-5
cdr3_length: 13
cdr3_aa: CSARKVNQETQYF
cdr3_nt: TGCAGTGCTAGAAAAGTAAACCAAGAGACCCAGTACTTC

d_call: -
v_call: TRBV11-2
clone_size: -
j_call: TRBJ2-7
cdr3_length: 12
cdr3_aa: CTSSTTGLEQYF
cdr3_nt: TGTACCAGCAGCACCACGGGGCTCGAGCAGTACTTC

d_call: -
v_call: TRBV14
clone_size: many
j_call: TRBJ1-1
cdr3_length: 14
cdr3_aa: CASSQVYGGTEAFF
cdr3_nt: TGTGCCAGCAGCCAAGTGTACGGTGGCACTGAAGCTTTCTTT

d_call: -
v_call: TRBV30
clone_size: -
j_call: TRBJ2-7
cdr3_length: 13
cdr3_aa: CAWRWGVGYEQYF
cdr3_nt: TGTGCCTGGAGGTGGGGGGTGGGGTACGAGCAGTACTTC

d_call: -
v_call: TRBV7-2
clone_size: -
j_call: TRBJ1-1
cdr3_length: 14
cdr3_aa: CASSRNSLNTEAFF
cdr3_nt: TGTGCCAGCAGCCGGAATTCCCTGAACACTGAAGCTTTCTTT

d_call: -
v_call: TRBV29-1
clone_size: -
j_call: TRBJ2-7
cdr3_length: 11
cdr3_aa: CSAGTTYEQYF
cdr3_nt: TGCAGCGCCGGGACAACCTACGAGCAGTACTTC

d_call: TRBD1
v_call: TRBV5-1
clone_size: many
j_call: TRBJ1-2
cdr3_length: 15
cdr3_aa: CASSVGQGNLFGYTF
cdr3_nt: TGCGCCAGCAGCGTGGGACAGGGGAATTTGTTCGGCTACACCTTC

d_call: TRBD2
v_call: TRBV20-1
clone_size: few
j_call: TRBJ2-4
cdr3_length: 17
cdr3_aa: CSAWTSGGGLAENIQYF
cdr3_nt: TGCAGTGCTTGGACTAGCGGGGGAGGACTAGCCGAAAACATTCAGTACTTC

d_call: -
v_call: TRBV20-1
clone_size: many
j_call: TRBJ2-7
cdr3_length: 16
cdr3_aa: CSARGAGTPNSYEQYF
cdr3_nt: TGCAGTGCTAGGGGGGCCGGGACACCTAATTCCTACGAGCAGTACTTC

d_call: -
v_call: TRBV19
clone_size: once
j_call: TRBJ2-4
cdr3_length: 14
cdr3_aa: CASSTGTLGNIQYF
cdr3_nt: TGTGCCAGTAGTACCGGGACGCTCGGGAACATTCAGTACTTC

d_call: TRBD1
v_call: TRBV4-1
clone_size: many
j_call: TRBJ2-4
cdr3_length: 14
cdr3_aa: CASSQDNRGNIQYF
cdr3_nt: TGCGCCAGCAGCCAAGATAACAGGGGAAACATTCAGTACTTC

d_call: -
v_call: TRBV20-1
clone_size: -
j_call: TRBJ1-3
cdr3_length: 14
cdr3_aa: CSARQGQNLNTIYF
cdr3_nt: TGCTCTGCCCGGCAGGGACAAAATTTAAACACCATATATTTT

d_call: TRBD1
v_call: TRBV10-3
clone_size: many
j_call: TRBJ1-5
cdr3_length: 19
cdr3_aa: CAISEAGTGAARSNQPQHF
cdr3_nt: TGTGCCATCAGTGAGGCCGGGACAGGGGCTGCGAGAAGCAATCAGCCCCAGCATTTT

d_call: -
v_call: TRBV20-1
clone_size: many
j_call: TRBJ2-3
cdr3_length: 14
cdr3_aa: CSVRKGVVEDTQYF
cdr3_nt: TGCAGTGTTCGGAAGGGAGTGGTGGAAGATACGCAGTATTTT

d_call: TRBD2
v_call: TRBV7-6
clone_size: many
j_call: TRBJ2-5
cdr3_length: 15
cdr3_aa: CASSFTSGGKETQYF
cdr3_nt: TGTGCCAGCAGCTTCACTAGCGGGGGCAAAGAGACCCAGTACTTC

d_call: -
v_call: TRBV27
clone_size: many
j_call: TRBJ2-1
cdr3_length: 14
cdr3_aa: CASSLSTGGDEQFF
cdr3_nt: TGTGCCAGCAGTTTATCGACGGGTGGGGATGAGCAGTTCTTC

d_call: TRBD1
v_call: TRBV7-3
clone_size: many
j_call: TRBJ2-2
cdr3_length: 14
cdr3_aa: CASRRGQGTGELFF
cdr3_nt: TGTGCCAGCAGACGGGGACAGGGGACCGGGGAGCTGTTTTTT

d_call: TRBD2
v_call: TRBV20-1
clone_size: few
j_call: TRBJ2-3
cdr3_length: 16
cdr3_aa: CSAREPLGGNSDTQYF
cdr3_nt: TGCAGTGCTAGAGAACCTTTGGGAGGGAACTCAGATACGCAGTATTTT

d_call: TRBD1
v_call: TRBV5-1
clone_size: many
j_call: TRBJ2-5
cdr3_length: 14
cdr3_aa: CASRPGGAVETQYF
cdr3_nt: TGCGCCAGCAGGCCAGGGGGCGCGGTAGAGACCCAGTACTTC

d_call: -
v_call: TRBV25-1
clone_size: many
j_call: TRBJ1-1
cdr3_length: 13
cdr3_aa: CASSEPGETEAFF
cdr3_nt: TGTGCCAGCAGTGAACCAGGGGAGACTGAAGCTTTCTTT

d_call: TRBD2
v_call: TRBV5-1
clone_size: -
j_call: TRBJ2-7
cdr3_length: 16
cdr3_aa: CASSLTGTSGSYEQYF
cdr3_nt: TGCGCCAGCAGCCTGACCGGGACTAGCGGATCCTACGAGCAGTACTTC

d_call: -
v_call: TRBV6-2/TRBV6-3
clone_size: many
j_call: TRBJ2-4
cdr3_length: 14
cdr3_aa: CASTEGGDDNIQYF
cdr3_nt: TGTGCCAGCACCGAAGGGGGGGACGACAACATTCAGTACTTC

d_call: -
v_call: TRBV29-1
clone_size: many
j_call: TRBJ2-3
cdr3_length: 13
cdr3_aa: CSVKSTGTDTQYF
cdr3_nt: TGCAGCGTTAAATCGACGGGAACAGATACGCAGTATTTT

d_call: TRBD2
v_call: TRBV5-1
clone_size: -
j_call: TRBJ2-1
cdr3_length: 16
cdr3_aa: CASGSGLAGGPREQFF
cdr3_nt: TGCGCCAGCGGTTCCGGACTAGCGGGAGGGCCGAGGGAGCAGTTCTTC

d_call: -
v_call: TRBV4-3
clone_size: many
j_call: TRBJ1-2
cdr3_length: 14
cdr3_aa: CASSQLLGSYGYTF
cdr3_nt: TGCGCCAGCAGCCAACTCCTAGGCTCTTATGGCTACACCTTC

d_call: -
v_call: TRBV4-1
clone_size: many
j_call: TRBJ2-3
cdr3_length: 16
cdr3_aa: CASSQGARGKTDTQYF
cdr3_nt: TGCGCCAGCAGCCAAGGTGCTAGGGGCAAAACAGATACGCAGTATTTT

d_call: TRBD1
v_call: TRBV5-1
clone_size: many
j_call: TRBJ2-7
cdr3_length: 16
cdr3_aa: CASSLAGPQGAGEQYF
cdr3_nt: TGCGCCAGCAGCTTAGCTGGGCCCCAGGGGGCCGGCGAGCAGTACTTC

d_call: -
v_call: TRBV7-9
clone_size: -
j_call: TRBJ1-1
cdr3_length: 14
cdr3_aa: CASSSRGSGTEAFF
cdr3_nt: TGTGCCAGCAGCTCCAGGGGCAGCGGCACTGAAGCTTTCTTT

d_call: TRBD1
v_call: TRBV12-3/TRBV12-4
clone_size: many
j_call: TRBJ1-2
cdr3_length: 15
cdr3_aa: CASSLIETGLGGYTF
cdr3_nt: TGTGCCAGCAGTTTAATAGAGACAGGGCTTGGCGGCTACACCTTC

d_call: TRBD1
v_call: TRBV28
clone_size: -
j_call: TRBJ2-5
cdr3_length: 15
cdr3_aa: CASSSRDRRKETQYF
cdr3_nt: TGTGCCAGCAGTTCTCGGGACAGGCGAAAAGAGACCCAGTACTTC

d_call: -
v_call: TRBV20-1
clone_size: many
j_call: TRBJ2-5
cdr3_length: 12
cdr3_aa: CSASDRGATQYF
cdr3_nt: TGCAGTGCTTCGGACCGAGGGGCGACCCAGTACTTC

d_call: -
v_call: TRBV3-1
clone_size: many
j_call: TRBJ2-7
cdr3_length: 17
cdr3_aa: CASSQDRLSVVSYEQYF
cdr3_nt: TGTGCCAGCAGCCAAGATAGACTTTCAGTGGTCTCCTACGAGCAGTACTTC

d_call: -
v_call: TRBV20-1
clone_size: -
j_call: TRBJ2-7
cdr3_length: 19
cdr3_aa: CSAREPPAVGRQDSYEQYF
cdr3_nt: TGCAGTGCTAGAGAACCCCCAGCCGTGGGGAGACAGGATTCCTACGAGCAGTACTTC

d_call: TRBD1
v_call: TRBV4-1
clone_size: -
j_call: TRBJ2-5
cdr3_length: 20
cdr3_aa: CASSQAPTLIQGAVLETQYF
cdr3_nt: TGCGCCAGCAGCCAAGCTCCAACCCTCATTCAGGGGGCCGTTTTAGAGACCCAGTACTTC

d_call: TRBD2
v_call: TRBV12-3/TRBV12-4
clone_size: many
j_call: TRBJ2-5
cdr3_length: 14
cdr3_aa: CASSFAGGRETQYF
cdr3_nt: TGTGCCAGCAGTTTTGCGGGGGGTCGAGAGACCCAGTACTTC

d_call: -
v_call: TRBV12-3/TRBV12-4
clone_size: many
j_call: TRBJ2-5
cdr3_length: 12
cdr3_aa: CASSWLQETQYF
cdr3_nt: TGTGCCAGCAGCTGGCTCCAAGAGACCCAGTACTTC

d_call: TRBD2
v_call: TRBV7-2
clone_size: -
j_call: TRBJ2-4
cdr3_length: 16
cdr3_aa: CASSLTTGGGKNIQYF
cdr3_nt: TGTGCCAGCAGCTTAACGACGGGCGGGGGCAAAAACATTCAGTACTTC

d_call: TRBD2
v_call: TRBV6-2/TRBV6-3
clone_size: many
j_call: TRBJ2-5
cdr3_length: 16
cdr3_aa: CASSFKRDGTQETQYF
cdr3_nt: TGTGCCAGCAGTTTCAAGCGGGACGGCACACAAGAGACCCAGTACTTC

d_call: -
v_call: TRBV20-1
clone_size: many
j_call: TRBJ2-3
cdr3_length: 13
cdr3_aa: CSAFYGSADTQYF
cdr3_nt: TGCAGTGCTTTCTACGGGAGCGCAGATACGCAGTATTTT

d_call: -
v_call: TRBV7-6
clone_size: -
j_call: TRBJ2-2
cdr3_length: 17
cdr3_aa: CASSLDGGRQGAGELFF
cdr3_nt: TGTGCCAGCAGCTTAGACGGCGGGAGGCAGGGGGCCGGGGAGCTGTTTTTT

d_call: -
v_call: TRBV20-1
clone_size: -
j_call: TRBJ2-6
cdr3_length: 15
cdr3_aa: CSARRLISGANVLTF
cdr3_nt: TGCAGTGCTAGACGACTGATCTCTGGGGCCAACGTCCTGACTTTC

d_call: TRBD2
v_call: TRBV7-2
clone_size: many
j_call: TRBJ2-5
cdr3_length: 15
cdr3_aa: CASSFPGLAAETQYF
cdr3_nt: TGTGCCAGCAGTTTCCCGGGACTAGCGGCAGAGACCCAGTACTTC

d_call: TRBD1
v_call: TRBV14
clone_size: -
j_call: TRBJ2-3
cdr3_length: 15
cdr3_aa: CASSQSRTGTATQYF
cdr3_nt: TGTGCCAGCAGCCAATCCCGGACAGGGACCGCTACGCAGTATTTT

d_call: -
v_call: TRBV27
clone_size: many
j_call: TRBJ1-5
cdr3_length: 13
cdr3_aa: CASTTAPNQPQHF
cdr3_nt: TGTGCCAGCACGACAGCGCCCAATCAGCCCCAGCATTTT

d_call: TRBD1
v_call: TRBV6-5
clone_size: -
j_call: TRBJ2-7
cdr3_length: 14
cdr3_aa: CASSSLDRVYEQYF
cdr3_nt: TGTGCCAGTAGTTCCTTGGACAGGGTCTACGAGCAGTACTTC

d_call: -
v_call: TRBV6-5
clone_size: many
j_call: TRBJ1-2
cdr3_length: 14
cdr3_aa: CATLPAGGGYGYTF
cdr3_nt: TGTGCCACCCTACCCGCCGGAGGGGGCTATGGCTACACCTTC

d_call: -
v_call: TRBV30
clone_size: few
j_call: TRBJ1-1
cdr3_length: 13
cdr3_aa: CAWIGTGSTEAFF
cdr3_nt: TGTGCCTGGATCGGTACAGGTTCCACTGAAGCTTTCTTT

d_call: -
v_call: TRBV7-9
clone_size: few
j_call: TRBJ2-3
cdr3_length: 15
cdr3_aa: CASSSRGTGTDTQYF
cdr3_nt: TGTGCCAGCAGCTCTCGGGGGACTGGCACAGATACGCAGTATTTT